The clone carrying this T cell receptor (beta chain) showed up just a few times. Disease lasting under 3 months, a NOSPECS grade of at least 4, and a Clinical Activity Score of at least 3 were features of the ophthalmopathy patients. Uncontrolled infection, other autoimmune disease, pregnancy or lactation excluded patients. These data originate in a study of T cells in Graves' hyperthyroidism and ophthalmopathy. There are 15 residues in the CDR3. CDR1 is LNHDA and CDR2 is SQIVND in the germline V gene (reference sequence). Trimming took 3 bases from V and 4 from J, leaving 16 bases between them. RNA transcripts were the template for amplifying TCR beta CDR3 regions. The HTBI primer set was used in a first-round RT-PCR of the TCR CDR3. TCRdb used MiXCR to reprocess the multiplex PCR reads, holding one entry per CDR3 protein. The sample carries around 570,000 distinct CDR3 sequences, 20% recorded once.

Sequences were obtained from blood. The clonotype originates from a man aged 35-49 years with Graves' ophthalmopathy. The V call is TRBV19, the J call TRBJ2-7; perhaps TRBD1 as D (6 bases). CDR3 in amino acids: CASSIGRGPSYEQYF. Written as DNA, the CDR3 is TGTGCCAGTAGTATTGGCAGGGGTCCTTCTTACGAGCAGTACTTC.